This TCR beta chain stems from a study of T cells in Graves' hyperthyroidism and ophthalmopathy. General study findings and limits: Researchers report that a 13 V-J model separated ophthalmopathy from stable hyperthyroidism. Within blood appeared most thyroid clonotypes that had expanded above 0.001. For ophthalmopathy, model prediction preceded onset by a median around six months.

Regions amplified from RNA transcripts were the TCR beta CDR3 regions. The HTBI set primed first-round TCR CDR3 RT-PCR. TCRdb re-derived calls from the multiplex PCR reads in MiXCR, one entry per CDR3 protein. The sample has a few hundred thousand distinct CDR3 sequences, around 42% seen once. Graves' hyperthyroidism showing no ophthalmopathy progression within 18 months was considered stable. Germline-derived CDR1 and CDR2 are SGHNT and YENEEA. With V trimmed by 5 bases and J by 5 bases, 10 bases remained unmatched. The length of the CDR3 is 15 residues. This clonotype showed up many times. Its target is unknown.

V gene TRBV11-3 combines with J gene TRBJ2-5; 8 nucleotides line up with TRBD1. The sequence came from a woman aged 18 to 35 with Graves' hyperthyroidism. Sequenced material: peripheral blood or thyroid tissue (not recorded which). The CDR3 loop is CASSPLTGAWETQYF. The CDR3 DNA reads TGTGCCAGCAGCCCCTTGACAGGGGCGTGGGAGACCCAGTACTTC.